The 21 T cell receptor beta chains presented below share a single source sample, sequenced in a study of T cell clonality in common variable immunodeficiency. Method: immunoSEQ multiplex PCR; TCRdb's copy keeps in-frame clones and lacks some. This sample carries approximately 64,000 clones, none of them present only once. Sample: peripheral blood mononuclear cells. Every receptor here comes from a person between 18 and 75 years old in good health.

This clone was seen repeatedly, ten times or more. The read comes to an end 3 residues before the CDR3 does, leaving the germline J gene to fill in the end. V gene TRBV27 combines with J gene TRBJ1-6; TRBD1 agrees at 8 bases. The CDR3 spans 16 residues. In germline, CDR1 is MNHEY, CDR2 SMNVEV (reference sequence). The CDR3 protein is CASSFFRDRLFGTLHF. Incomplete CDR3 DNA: TGTGCCAGCAGTTTTTTCCGGGACAGGCTTTTTGGGACC.

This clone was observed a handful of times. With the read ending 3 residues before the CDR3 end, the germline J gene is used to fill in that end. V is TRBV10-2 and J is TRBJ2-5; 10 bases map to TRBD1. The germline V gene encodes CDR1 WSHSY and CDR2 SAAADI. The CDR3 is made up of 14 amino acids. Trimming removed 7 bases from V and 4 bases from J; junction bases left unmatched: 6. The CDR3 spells CASINRDRGETQYF. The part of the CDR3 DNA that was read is TGCGCCAGCATCAATAGGGACAGGGGAGAGACC.

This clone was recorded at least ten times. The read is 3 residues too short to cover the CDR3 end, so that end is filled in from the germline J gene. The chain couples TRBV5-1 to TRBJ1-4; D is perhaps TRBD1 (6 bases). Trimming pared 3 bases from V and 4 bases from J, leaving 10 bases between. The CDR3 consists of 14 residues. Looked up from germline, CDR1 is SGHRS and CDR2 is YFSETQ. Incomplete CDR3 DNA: TGCGCCAGCAGCTCCCAAGGGGGTAATGAAAAA. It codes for CASSSQGGNEK. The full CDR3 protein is CASSSQGGNEKLFF. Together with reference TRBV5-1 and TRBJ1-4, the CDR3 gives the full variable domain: KAGVTQTPRYLIKTRGQQVTLSCSPISGHRSVSWYQQTPGQGLQFLFEYFSETQRNKGNFPGRFSGRQFSNSRSEMNVSTLELGDSALYLCASSSQGGNEKLFFGSGTQLSVL.

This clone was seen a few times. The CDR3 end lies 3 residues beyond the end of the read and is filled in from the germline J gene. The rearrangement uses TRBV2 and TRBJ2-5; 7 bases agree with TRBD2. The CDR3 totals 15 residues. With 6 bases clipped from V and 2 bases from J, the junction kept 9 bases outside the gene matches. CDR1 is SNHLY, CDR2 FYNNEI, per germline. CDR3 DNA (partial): TGTGCCAGCAGGGGGGGGGATAGCGTACAAGAGACC. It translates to CASRGGDSVQET. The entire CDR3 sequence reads CASRGGDSVQETQYF.

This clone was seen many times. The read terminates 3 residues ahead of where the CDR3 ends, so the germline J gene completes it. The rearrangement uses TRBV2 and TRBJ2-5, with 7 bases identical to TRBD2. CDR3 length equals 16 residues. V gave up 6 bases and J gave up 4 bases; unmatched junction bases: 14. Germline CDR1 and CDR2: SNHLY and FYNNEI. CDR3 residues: CASRDHLRTSGETQYF. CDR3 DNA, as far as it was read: TGTGCCAGCAGGGACCATCTGCGGACTAGTGGAGAGACC. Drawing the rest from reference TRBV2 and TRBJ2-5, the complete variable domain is EPEVTQTPSHQVTQMGQEVILRCVPISNHLYFYWYRQILGQKVEFLVSFYNNEISEKSEIFDDQFSVERPDGSNFTLKIRSTKLEDSAMYFCASRDHLRTSGETQYFGPGTRLLVL.

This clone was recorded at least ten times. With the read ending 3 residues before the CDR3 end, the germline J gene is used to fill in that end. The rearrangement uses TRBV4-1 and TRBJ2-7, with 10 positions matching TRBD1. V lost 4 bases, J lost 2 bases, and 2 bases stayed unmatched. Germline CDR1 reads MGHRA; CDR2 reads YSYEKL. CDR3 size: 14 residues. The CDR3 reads CASSPDRGPYEQYF. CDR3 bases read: TGCGCCAGCAGCCCCGACAGGGGGCCCTACGAG.

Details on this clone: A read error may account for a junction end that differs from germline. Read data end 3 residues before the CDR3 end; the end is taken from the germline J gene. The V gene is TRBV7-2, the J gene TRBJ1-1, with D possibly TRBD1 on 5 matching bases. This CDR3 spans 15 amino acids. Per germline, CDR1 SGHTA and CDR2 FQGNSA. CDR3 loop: CASTLYRFFSTEAFF. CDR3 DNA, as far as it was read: TGTGCCAGCACCTTATACAGGTTCTTCAGCACTGAA.

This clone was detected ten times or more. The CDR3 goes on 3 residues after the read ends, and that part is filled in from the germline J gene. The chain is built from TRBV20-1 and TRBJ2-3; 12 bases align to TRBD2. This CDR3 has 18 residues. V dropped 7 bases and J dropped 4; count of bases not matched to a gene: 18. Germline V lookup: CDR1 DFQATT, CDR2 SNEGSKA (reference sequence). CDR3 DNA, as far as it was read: TGCAGTGTTTGGGAGGGGGCTAGCGGGAGGGCCCCGGCAGATACG. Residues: CSVWEGASGRAPADT. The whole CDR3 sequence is CSVWEGASGRAPADTQYF.

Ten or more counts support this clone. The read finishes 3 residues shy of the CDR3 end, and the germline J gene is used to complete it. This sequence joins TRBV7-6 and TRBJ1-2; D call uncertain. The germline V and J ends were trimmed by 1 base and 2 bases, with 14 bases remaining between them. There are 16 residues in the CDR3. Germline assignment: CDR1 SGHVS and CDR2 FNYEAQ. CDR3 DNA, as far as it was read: TGTGCCAGCAGCTTAGGAGGGTGGTCAGAAAACTATGGC. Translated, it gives CASSLGGWSENYG. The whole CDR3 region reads CASSLGGWSENYGYTF. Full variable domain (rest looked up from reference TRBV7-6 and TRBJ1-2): GAGVSQSPRYKVTKRGQDVALRCDPISGHVSLYWYRQALGQGPEFLTYFNYEAQQDKSGLPNDRFSAERPEGSISTLTIQRTEQRDSAMYRCASSLGGWSENYGYTFGSGTRLTVV.

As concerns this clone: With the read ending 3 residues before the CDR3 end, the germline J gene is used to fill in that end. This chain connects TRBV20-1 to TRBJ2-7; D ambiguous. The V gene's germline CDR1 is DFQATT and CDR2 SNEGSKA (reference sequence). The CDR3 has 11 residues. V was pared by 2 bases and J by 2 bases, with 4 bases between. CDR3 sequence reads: CSARQTYEQYF. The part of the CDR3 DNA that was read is TGCAGTGCTAGACAGACCTACGAG.

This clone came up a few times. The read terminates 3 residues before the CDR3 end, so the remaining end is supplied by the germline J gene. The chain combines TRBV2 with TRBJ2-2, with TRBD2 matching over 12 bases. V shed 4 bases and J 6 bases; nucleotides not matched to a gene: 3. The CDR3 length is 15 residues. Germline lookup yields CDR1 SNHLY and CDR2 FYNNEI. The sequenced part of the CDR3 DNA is TGTGCCAGCAGTGTACTAGCGGGAGGCTCCGGGGAG. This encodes CASSVLAGGSGE. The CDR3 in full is CASSVLAGGSGELFF.

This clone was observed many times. The CDR3 bases that were read are TGCGCCAGCAGCTCCGGGGACAGGGACTTTACCGGGGAG. This gives the protein CASSSGDRDFTGE. The whole CDR3 protein reads CASSSGDRDFTGELFF. The rearrangement joins TRBV5-1 to TRBJ2-2, with 9 nucleotides matching TRBD1. Coverage ceases 3 residues before the CDR3 finishes, and the germline J gene fills in the end. The J segment lost 5 bases and the V segment lost 3 bases, leaving 8 bases of the junction unmatched. This CDR3 contains 16 residues. CDR1 and CDR2 from the germline V gene are SGHRS and YFSETQ.

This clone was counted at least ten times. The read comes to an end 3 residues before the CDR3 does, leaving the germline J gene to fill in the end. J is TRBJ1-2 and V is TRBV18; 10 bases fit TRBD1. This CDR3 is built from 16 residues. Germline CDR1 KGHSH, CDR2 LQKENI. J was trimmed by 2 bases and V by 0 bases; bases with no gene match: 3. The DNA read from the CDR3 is TGTGCCAGCTCACCACCGGGGGACAGGGGAAACTATGGC. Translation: CASSPPGDRGNYG. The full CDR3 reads CASSPPGDRGNYGYTF.

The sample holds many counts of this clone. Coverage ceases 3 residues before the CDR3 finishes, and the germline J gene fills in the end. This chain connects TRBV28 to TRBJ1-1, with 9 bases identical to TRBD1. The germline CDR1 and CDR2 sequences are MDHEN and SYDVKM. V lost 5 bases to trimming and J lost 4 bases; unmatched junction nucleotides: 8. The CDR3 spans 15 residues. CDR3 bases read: TGTGCCAGCAGTCCCGGGGACAGGGCTCGCACTGAA. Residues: CASSPGDRARTE. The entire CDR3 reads CASSPGDRARTEAFF. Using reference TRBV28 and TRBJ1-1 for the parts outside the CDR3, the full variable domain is DVKVTQSSRYLVKRTGEKVFLECVQDMDHENMFWYRQDPGLGLRLIYFSYDVKMKEKGDIPEGYSVSREKKERFSLILESASTNQTSMYLCASSPGDRARTEAFFGQGTRLTVV.

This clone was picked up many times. The CDR3 protein is CASSIEETSGTDTQYF. The covered CDR3 bases are TGTGCCAGTAGTATAGAGGAGACTAGCGGCACAGATACG. The rearrangement uses TRBV19 and TRBJ2-3, with TRBD2 identical over 8 bases. The missing CDR3 end, 3 residues past where the read stops, is filled in from the germline J gene. Germline assignment: CDR1 LNHDA and CDR2 SQIVND (reference sequence). J was trimmed by 1 base and V by 0 bases; bases with no gene match: 3. This CDR3 spans 16 amino acids.

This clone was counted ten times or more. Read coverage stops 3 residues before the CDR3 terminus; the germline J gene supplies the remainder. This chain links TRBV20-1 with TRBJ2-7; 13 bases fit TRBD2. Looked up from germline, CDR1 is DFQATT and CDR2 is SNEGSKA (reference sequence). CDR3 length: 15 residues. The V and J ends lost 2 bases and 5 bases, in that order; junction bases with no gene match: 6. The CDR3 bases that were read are TGCAGTGCTAGATCTGGGACTAGCGGGACCCACGAG. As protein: CSARSGTSGTHE. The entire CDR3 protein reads CSARSGTSGTHEQYF.

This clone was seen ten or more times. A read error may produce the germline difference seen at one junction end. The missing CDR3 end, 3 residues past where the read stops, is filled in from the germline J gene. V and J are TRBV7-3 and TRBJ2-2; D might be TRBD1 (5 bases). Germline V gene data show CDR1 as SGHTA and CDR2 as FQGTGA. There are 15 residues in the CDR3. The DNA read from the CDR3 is TGTGCCAGCAGCGTAGGACACCCCAACACCAGGGAG. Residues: CASSVGHPNTRE. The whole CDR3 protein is CASSVGHPNTRELFF.

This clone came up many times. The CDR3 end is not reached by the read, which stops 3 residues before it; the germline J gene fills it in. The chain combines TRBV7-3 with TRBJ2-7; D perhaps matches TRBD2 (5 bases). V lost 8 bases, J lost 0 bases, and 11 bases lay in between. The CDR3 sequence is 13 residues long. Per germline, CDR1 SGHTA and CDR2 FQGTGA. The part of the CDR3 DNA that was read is TGTGCCAGCGGGCCGGGGAGCTCCTACGAG. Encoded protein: CASGPGSSYE. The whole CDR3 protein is CASGPGSSYEQYF.

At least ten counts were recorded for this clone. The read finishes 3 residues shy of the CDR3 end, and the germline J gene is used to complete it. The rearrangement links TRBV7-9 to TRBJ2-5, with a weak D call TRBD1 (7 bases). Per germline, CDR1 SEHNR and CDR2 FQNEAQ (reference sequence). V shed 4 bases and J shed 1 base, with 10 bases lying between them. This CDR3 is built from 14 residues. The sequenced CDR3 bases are TGTGCCAGCAGCTCTCAGGGGGGCCAAGAGACC. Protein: CASSSQGGQET. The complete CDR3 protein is CASSSQGGQETQYF.

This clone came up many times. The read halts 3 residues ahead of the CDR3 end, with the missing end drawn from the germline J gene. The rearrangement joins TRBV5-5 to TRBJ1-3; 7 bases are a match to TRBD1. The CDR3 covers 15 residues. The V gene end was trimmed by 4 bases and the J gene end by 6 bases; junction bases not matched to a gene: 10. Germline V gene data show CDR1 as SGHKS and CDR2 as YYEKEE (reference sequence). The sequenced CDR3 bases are TGTGCCAGCAGCGCCGACAGGGTTTCGGTAAACACC. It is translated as CASSADRVSVNT. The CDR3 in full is CASSADRVSVNTIYF.

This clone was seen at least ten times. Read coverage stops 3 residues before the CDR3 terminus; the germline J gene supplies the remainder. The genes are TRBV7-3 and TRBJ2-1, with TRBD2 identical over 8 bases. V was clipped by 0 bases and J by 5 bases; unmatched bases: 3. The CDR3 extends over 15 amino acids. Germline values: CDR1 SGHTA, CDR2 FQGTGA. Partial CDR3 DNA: TGTGCCAGCAGCTTAACTAGCGGGATCAACAATGAG. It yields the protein CASSLTSGINNE. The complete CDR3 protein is CASSLTSGINNEQFF.